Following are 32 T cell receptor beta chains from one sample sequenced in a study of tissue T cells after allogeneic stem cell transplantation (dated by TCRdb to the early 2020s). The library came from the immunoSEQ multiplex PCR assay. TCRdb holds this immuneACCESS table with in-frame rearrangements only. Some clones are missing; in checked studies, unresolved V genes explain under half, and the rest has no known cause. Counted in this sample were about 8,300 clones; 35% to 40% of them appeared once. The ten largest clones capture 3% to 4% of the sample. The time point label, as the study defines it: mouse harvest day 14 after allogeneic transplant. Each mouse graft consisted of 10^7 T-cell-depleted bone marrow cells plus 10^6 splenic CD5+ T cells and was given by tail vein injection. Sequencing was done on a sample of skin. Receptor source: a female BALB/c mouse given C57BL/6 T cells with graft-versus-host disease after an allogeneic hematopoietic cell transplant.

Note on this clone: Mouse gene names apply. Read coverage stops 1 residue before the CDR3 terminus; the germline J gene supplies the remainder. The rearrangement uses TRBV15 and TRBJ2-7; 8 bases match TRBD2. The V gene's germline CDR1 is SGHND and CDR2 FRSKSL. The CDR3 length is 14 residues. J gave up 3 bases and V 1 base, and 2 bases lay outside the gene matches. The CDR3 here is CASSLGTGYYEQYF. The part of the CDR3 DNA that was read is TGTGCCAGCAGTTTAGGGACTGGGTACTATGAACAGTAC.

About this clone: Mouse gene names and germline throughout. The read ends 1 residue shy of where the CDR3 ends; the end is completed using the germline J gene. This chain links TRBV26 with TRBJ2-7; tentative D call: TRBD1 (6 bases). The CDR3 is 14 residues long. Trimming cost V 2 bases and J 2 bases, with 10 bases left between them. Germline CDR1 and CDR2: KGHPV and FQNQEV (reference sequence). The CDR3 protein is CASSLRTEAYEQYF. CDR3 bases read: TGTGCCAGCAGTCTGAGGACAGAAGCCTATGAACAGTAC.

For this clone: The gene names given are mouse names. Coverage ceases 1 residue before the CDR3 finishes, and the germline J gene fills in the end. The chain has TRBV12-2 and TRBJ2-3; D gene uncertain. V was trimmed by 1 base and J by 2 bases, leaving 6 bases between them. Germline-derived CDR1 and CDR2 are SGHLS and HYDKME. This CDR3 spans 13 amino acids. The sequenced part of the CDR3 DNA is TGTGCCAGCTCTCTGCAGGATGCAGAAACGCTGTAT. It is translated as CASSLQDAETLY. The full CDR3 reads CASSLQDAETLYF.

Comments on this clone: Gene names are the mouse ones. The covered CDR3 bases are TGTGCCAGCAGGACAGGAGTTGACACAGAAGTCTTC. This gives the protein CASRTGVDTEVF. From start to end, the CDR3 is CASRTGVDTEVFF. The J gene is TRBJ1-1, the V gene TRBV15; possibly TRBD1 for D (6 bases). The read terminates 1 residue before the CDR3 end, so the remaining end is supplied by the germline J gene. CDR1 and CDR2 (germline): SGHND, FRSKSL. The V end lost 6 bases, the J end lost 3 bases, and 11 bases lay between the germline ends. The CDR3 extends over 13 amino acids. Filled out from reference TRBV15 and TRBJ1-1, the complete variable domain reads DAGVTQTPRHEVAEKGQTIILKCEPVSGHNDLFWYRQTKIQGLELLSYFRSKSLMEDGGAFKDRFKAEMLNSSFSTLKIQPTEPKDSAVYLCASRTGVDTEVFFGKGTRLTVV.

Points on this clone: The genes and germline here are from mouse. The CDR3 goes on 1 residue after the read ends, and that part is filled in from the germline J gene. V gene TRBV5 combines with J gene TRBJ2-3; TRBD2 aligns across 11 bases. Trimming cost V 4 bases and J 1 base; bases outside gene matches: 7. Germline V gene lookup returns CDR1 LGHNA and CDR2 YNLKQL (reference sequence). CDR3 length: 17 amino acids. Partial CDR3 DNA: TGTGCCAGCAGCCCCCACTGGGGGGGCGCGGGTGCAGAAACGCTGTAT. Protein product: CASSPHWGGAGAETLY. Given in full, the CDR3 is CASSPHWGGAGAETLYF.

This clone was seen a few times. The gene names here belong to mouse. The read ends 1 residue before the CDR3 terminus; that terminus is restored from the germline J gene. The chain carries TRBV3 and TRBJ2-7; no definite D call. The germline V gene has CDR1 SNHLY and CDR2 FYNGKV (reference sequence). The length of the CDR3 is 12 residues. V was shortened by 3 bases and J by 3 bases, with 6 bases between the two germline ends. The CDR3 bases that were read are TGTGCCAGCAGCTTGAACAACTATGAACAGTAC. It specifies CASSLNNYEQY. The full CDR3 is CASSLNNYEQYF.

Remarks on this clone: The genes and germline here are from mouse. The sequenced CDR3 bases are TGCTCCAGCAGTCAATCCGCTGGGGGGGTGGACACCCAGTAC. This codes for CSSSQSAGGVDTQY. The entire CDR3 reads CSSSQSAGGVDTQYF. V is TRBV23 and J is TRBJ2-5; the table assigns TRBD2, which was not confirmed against the DNA. The read terminates 1 residue ahead of where the CDR3 ends, so the germline J gene completes it. The CDR3 consists of 15 residues. Germline V gives CDR1 KGHTA, CDR2 FQNQQP.

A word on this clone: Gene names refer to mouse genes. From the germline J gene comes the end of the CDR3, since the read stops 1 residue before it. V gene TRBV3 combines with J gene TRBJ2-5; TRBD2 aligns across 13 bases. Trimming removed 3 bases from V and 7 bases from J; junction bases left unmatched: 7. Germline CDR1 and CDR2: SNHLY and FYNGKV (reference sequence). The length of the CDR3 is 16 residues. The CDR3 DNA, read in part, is TGTGCCAGCAGCTTCGGACTGGGGGGGCGCGTAAACACCCAGTAC. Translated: CASSFGLGGRVNTQY. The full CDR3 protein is CASSFGLGGRVNTQYF.

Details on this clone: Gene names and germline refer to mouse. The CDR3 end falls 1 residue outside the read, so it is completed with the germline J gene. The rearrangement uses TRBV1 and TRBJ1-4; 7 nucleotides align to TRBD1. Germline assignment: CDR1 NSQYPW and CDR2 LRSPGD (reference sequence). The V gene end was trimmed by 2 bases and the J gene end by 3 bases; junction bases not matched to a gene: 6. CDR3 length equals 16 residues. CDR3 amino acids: CTCSARDRETNERLFF. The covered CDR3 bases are TGCACCTGCAGTGCACGAGACAGGGAGACCAACGAAAGATTATTT.

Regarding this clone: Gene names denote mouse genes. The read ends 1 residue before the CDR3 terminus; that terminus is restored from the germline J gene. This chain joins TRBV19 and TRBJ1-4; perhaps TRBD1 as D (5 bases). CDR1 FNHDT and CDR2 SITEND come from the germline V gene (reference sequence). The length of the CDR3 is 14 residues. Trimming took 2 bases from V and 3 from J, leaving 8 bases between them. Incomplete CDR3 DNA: TGTGCCAGCAGTATCGGGGGGGCCAACGAAAGATTATTT. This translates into CASSIGGANERLF. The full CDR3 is CASSIGGANERLFF.

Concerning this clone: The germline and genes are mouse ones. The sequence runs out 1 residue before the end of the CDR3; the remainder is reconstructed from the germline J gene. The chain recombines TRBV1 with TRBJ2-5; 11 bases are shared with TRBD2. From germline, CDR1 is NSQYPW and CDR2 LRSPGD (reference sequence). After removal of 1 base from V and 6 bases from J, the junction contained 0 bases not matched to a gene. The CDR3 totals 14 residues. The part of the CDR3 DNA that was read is TGCACCTGCAGTGCAGGACTGGGGGGGGACACCCAGTAC. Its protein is CTCSAGLGGDTQY. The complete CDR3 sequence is CTCSAGLGGDTQYF.

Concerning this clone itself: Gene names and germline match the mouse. CDR3 residues: CASSLETTYEQYF. CDR3 DNA, as far as it was read: TGTGCCAGCAGTCTGGAGACAACCTATGAACAGTAC. The chain combines TRBV26 with TRBJ2-7, with D hard to call. The read halts 1 residue ahead of the CDR3 end, with the missing end drawn from the germline J gene. Germline values: CDR1 KGHPV, CDR2 FQNQEV (reference sequence). V was trimmed by 2 bases and J by 2 bases, leaving 7 bases between them. The CDR3 length is 13 residues.

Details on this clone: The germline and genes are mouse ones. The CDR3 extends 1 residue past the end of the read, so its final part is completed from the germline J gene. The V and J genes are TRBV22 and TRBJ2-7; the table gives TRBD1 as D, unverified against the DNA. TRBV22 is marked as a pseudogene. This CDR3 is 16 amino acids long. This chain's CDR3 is CASSCQPGQNSYEQYF. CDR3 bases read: TGTGCCAGCAGTTGTCAACCGGGACAAAACTCCTATGAACAGTAC.

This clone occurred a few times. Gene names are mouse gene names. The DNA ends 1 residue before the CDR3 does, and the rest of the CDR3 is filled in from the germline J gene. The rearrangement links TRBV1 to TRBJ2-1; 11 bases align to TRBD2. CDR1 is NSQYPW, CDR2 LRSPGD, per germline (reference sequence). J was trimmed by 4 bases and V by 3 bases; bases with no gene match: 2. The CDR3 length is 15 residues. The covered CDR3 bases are TGCACCTGCAGTGCTCGGGACTGGGGGTATGCTGAGCAGTTC. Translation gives CTCSARDWGYAEQF. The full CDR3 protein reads CTCSARDWGYAEQFF.

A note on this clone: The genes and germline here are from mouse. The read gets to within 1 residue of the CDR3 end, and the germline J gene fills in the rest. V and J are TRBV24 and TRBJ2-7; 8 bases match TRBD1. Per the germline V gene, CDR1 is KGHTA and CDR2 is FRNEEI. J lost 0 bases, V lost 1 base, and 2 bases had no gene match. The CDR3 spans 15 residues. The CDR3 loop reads CASSLSTGGSYEQYF. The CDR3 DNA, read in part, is TGTGCCAGCAGTCTGTCAACAGGGGGCTCCTATGAACAGTAC.

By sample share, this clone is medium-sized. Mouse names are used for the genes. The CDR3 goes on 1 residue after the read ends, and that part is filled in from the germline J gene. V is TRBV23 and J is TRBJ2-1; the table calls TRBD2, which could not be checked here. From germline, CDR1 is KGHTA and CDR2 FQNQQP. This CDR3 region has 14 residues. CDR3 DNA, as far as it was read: TGCTCCAGCAGGCGTACTGGGGGGGAGGCTGAGCAGTTC. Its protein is CSSRRTGGEAEQF. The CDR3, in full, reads CSSRRTGGEAEQFF.

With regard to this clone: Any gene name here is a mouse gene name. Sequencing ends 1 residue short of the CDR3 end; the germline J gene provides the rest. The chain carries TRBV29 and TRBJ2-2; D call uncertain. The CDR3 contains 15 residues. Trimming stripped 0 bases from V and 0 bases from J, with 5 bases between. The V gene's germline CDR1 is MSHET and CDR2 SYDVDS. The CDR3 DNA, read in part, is TGTGCTAGCAGTTTATCAGATTCAAACACCGGGCAGCTCTAC. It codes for CASSLSDSNTGQLY. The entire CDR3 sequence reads CASSLSDSNTGQLYF.

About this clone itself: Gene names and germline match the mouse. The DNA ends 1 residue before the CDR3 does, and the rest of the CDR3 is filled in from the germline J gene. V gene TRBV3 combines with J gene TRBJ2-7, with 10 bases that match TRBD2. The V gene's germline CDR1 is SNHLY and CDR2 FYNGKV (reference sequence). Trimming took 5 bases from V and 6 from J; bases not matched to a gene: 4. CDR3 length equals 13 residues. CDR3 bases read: TGTGCCAGCAGCCGACTGGGGGGAGGTGAACAGTAC. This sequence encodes CASSRLGGGEQY. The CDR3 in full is CASSRLGGGEQYF.

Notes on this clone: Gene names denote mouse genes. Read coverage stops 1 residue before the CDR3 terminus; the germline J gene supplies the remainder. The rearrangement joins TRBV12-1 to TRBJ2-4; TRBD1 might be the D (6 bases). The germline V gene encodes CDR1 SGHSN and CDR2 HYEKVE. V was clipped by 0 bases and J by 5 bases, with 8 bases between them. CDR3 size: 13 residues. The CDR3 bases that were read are TGTGCCAGCTCTCTCGAAGGGGGAAACACCTTGTAC. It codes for CASSLEGGNTLY. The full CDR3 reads CASSLEGGNTLYF.

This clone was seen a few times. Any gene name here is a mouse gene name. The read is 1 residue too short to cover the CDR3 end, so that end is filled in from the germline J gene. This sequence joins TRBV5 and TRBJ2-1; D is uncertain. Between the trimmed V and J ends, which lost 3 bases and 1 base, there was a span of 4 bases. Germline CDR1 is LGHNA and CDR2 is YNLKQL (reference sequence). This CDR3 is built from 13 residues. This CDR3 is CASSHSNYAEQFF. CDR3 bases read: TGTGCCAGCAGCCACTCGAACTATGCTGAGCAGTTC.

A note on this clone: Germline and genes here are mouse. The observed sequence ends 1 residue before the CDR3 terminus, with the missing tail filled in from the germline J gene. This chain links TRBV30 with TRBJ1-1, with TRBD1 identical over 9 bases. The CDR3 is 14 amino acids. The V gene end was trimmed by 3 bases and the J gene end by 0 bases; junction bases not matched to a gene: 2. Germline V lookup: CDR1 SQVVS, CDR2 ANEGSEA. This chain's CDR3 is CSSSGQGTNTEVFF. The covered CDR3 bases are TGTAGTTCTAGTGGACAGGGGACAAACACAGAAGTCTTC.

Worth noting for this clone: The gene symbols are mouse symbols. The sequenced CDR3 bases are TGTGCTAGCAGTCCTACAGGAGCAAACACAGAAGTCTTC. Translating gives CASSPTGANTEVF. The complete CDR3 sequence is CASSPTGANTEVFF. The chain couples TRBV17 to TRBJ1-1; possible D gene TRBD1, 5 bases. The read is 1 residue too short to cover the CDR3 end, so that end is filled in from the germline J gene. CDR1 is MNHDT and CDR2 is YYDKIL in the germline V gene. This CDR3 is built from 14 residues. V was shortened by 5 bases and J by 0 bases, with 10 bases between the two germline ends.

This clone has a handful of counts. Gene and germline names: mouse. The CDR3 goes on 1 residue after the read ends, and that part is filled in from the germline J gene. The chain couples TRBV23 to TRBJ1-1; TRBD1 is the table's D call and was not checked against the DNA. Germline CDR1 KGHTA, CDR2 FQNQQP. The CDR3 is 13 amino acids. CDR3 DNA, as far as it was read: TGCTCCAGCGGGACAGGGTCAAACACAGAAGTCTTC. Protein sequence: CSSGTGSNTEVF. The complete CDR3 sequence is CSSGTGSNTEVFF.

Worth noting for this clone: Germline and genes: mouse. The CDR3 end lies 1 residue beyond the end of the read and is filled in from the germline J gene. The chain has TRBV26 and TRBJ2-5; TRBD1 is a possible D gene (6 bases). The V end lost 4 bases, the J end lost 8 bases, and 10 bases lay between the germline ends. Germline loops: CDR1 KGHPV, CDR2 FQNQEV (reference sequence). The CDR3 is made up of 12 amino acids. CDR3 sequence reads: CASSRTGSTQYF. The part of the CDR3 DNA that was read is TGTGCCAGCAGTCGTACAGGGTCCACCCAGTAC.

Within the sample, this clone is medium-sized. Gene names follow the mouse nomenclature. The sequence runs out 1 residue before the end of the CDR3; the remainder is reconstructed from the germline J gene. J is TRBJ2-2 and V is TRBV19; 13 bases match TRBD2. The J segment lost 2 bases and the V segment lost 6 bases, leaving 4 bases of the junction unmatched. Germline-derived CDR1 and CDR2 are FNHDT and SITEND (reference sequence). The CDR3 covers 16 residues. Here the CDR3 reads CASTAGLGGNTGQLYF. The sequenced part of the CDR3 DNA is TGTGCCAGCACCGCGGGACTGGGGGGGAACACCGGGCAGCTCTAC.

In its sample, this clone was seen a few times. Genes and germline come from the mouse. CDR3 sequence reads: CASSPTSNSDYTF. The sequenced part of the CDR3 DNA is TGTGCCAGCAGTCCCACATCAAACTCCGACTACACC. This rearrangement joins TRBV26 to TRBJ1-2; D is unclear. The DNA ends 1 residue before the CDR3 does, and the rest of the CDR3 is filled in from the germline J gene. Germline assignment: CDR1 KGHPV and CDR2 FQNQEV (reference sequence). V gave up 4 bases and J gave up 0 bases, with 6 bases separating them. The CDR3 runs 13 residues.

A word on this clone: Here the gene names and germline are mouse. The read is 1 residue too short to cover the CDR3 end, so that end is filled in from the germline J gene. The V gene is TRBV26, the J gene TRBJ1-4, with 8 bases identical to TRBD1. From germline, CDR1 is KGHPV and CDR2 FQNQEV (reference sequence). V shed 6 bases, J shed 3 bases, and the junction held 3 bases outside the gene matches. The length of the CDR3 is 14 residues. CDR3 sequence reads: CASSAGGPNERLFF. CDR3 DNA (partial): TGTGCCAGCAGCGCAGGGGGCCCCAACGAAAGATTATTT.

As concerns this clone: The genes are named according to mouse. CDR3 bases read: TGTGCCAGCTCAGAACTGGTTAACCAAGACACCCAGTAC. This codes for CASSELVNQDTQY. The whole CDR3 sequence reads CASSELVNQDTQYF. This chain joins TRBV12-2 and TRBJ2-5; maybe TRBD2 (5 bases). From the germline J gene comes the end of the CDR3, since the read stops 1 residue before it. V was shortened by 4 bases and J by 0 bases, with 10 bases between the two germline ends. Germline CDR1 is SGHLS and CDR2 is HYDKME. This CDR3 contains 14 residues.

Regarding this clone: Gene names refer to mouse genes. The CDR3 spells CASSFGTGRDGNSPLYF. CDR3 bases read: TGTGCCAGCAGCTTCGGGACAGGGAGAGACGGTAATTCGCCCCTCTAC. The chain employs TRBV3 and TRBJ1-6; 9 nucleotides agree with TRBD1. The read is 1 residue too short to cover the CDR3 end, so that end is filled in from the germline J gene. TRBJ1-6 counts as an open reading frame of uncertain function. The CDR3 has 17 residues. Germline V lookup: CDR1 SNHLY, CDR2 FYNGKV (reference sequence). The V and J ends lost 3 bases and 6 bases, in that order; junction bases with no gene match: 9.

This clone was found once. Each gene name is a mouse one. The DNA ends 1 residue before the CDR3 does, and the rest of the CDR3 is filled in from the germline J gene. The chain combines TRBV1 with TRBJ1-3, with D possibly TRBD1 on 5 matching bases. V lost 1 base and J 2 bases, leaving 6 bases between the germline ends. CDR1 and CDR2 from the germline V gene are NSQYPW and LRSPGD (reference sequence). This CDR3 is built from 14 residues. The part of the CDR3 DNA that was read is TGCACCTGCAGTGCAGGGGGGGCTGGAAATACGCTCTAT. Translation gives CTCSAGGAGNTLY. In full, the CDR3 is CTCSAGGAGNTLYF.

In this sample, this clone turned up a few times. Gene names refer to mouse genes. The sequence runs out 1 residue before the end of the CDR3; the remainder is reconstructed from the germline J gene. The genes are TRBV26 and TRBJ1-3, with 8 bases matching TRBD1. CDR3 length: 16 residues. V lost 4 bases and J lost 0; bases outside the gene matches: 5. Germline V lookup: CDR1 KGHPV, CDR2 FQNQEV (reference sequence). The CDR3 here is CASSPDRGRSGNTLYF. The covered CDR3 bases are TGTGCCAGCAGTCCCGACAGGGGCCGTTCTGGAAATACGCTCTAT.

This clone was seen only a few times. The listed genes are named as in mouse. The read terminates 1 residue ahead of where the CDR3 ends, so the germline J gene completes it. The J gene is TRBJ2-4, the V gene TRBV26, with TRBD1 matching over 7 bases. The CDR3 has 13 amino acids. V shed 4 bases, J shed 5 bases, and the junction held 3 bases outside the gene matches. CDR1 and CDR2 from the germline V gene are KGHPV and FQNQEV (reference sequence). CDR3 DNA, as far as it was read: TGTGCCAGCAGTCCCCGGGACAGAAACACCTTGTAC. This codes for CASSPRDRNTLY. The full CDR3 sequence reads CASSPRDRNTLYF.